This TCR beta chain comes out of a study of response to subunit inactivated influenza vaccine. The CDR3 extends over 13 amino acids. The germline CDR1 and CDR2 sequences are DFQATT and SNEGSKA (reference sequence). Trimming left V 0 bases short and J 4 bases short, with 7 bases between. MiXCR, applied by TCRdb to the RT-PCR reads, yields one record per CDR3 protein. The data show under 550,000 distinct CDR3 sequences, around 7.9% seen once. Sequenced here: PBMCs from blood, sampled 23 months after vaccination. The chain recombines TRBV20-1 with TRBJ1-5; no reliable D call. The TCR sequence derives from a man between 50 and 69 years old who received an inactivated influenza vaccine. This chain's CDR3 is CSARDTANQPQHF. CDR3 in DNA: TGCAGTGCTAGAGACACAGCGAATCAGCCCCAGCATTTT.